This TCR beta chain was sequenced in a study of technical replicates of blood from a few donors. Produced via immunoSEQ multiplex PCR; TCRdb's table is partial and in-frame only. There are about 76,000 clones in the sample; roughly 96% occur only once, and 0.2% to 0.25% lies in the top ten. Source material: T cells isolated from PBMCs. This TCR was sampled from a human donor in good health.

The DNA of the CDR3 is TGTGCCAGCAGTGAAAAGAGGACTAGCGGGGGTGGGGAGACCCAGTACTTC. This gives the protein CASSEKRTSGGGETQYF. The J gene is TRBJ2-5, the V gene TRBV25-1, with 13 bases identical to TRBD2. Per germline, CDR1 MGHDK and CDR2 SYGVNS. V shed 2 bases, J shed 5 bases, and the junction held 8 bases outside the gene matches. CDR3 length: 17 residues.